The sequence of this TCR beta chain was determined in a study of breast tumors, draining lymph nodes, adjacent tissues. TCRdb reprocessed the multiplex PCR reads with MiXCR, giving one entry per CDR3 protein. This table has about 12,000 distinct CDR3 sequences, 40% to 55% appearing once. The CDR3 has 13 amino acids. In germline, CDR1 is DFQATT, CDR2 SNEGSKA (reference sequence). The chain joins TRBV20-1 to TRBJ2-3; 8 bases fit TRBD2. The sequence came from a female donor with breast cancer. Some clones in this sample may be carry-over from other donors' samples. Sequenced: tumor-adjacent breast tissue. In DNA form, the CDR3 reads TGCGGGAGCGGGGGACCACTCACAGATACGCAGTATTTT. Translating it yields CGSGGPLTDTQYF.